This TCR beta chain was recovered during a study of beta chain features in type 1 diabetes. Expressed TCRB transcripts got sequenced, as all isolated RNA was reverse transcribed. The protocol was immunoSEQ multiplex PCR, while the TCRdb copy is restricted to in-frame clones and leaves out a portion. This sample has about 350,000 clones, with 15% to 20% found just once. This clone was recorded once. V was clipped by 6 bases and J by 2 bases, with 9 bases between them. CDR3 size: 13 residues. CDR1 MNHEY and CDR2 SVGAGI come from the germline V gene. The source of this sequence is a woman aged 18-29 years in good health. Sequenced: naive CD4+ T cells from blood. The chain links TRBV6-5 to TRBJ2-3; no reliable D call. The CDR3 DNA reads TGTGCCAGCAGGCAGATTCACACAGATACGCAGTATTTT. Translated: CASRQIHTDTQYF.